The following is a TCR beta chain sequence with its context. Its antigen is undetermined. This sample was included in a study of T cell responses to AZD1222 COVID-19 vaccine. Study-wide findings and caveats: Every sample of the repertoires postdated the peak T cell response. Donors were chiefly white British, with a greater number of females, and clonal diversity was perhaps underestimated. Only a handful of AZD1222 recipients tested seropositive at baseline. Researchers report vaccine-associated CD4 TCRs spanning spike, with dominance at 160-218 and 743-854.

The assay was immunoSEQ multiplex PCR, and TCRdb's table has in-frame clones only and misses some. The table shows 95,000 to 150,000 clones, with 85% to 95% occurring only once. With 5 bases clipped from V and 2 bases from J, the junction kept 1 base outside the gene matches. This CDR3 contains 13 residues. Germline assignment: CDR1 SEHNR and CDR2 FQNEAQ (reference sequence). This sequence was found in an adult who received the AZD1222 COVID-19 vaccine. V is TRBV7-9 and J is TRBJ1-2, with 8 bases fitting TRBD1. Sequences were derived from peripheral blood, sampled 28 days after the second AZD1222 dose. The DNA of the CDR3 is TGTGCCAGCAGCAGGACAGGGAACTATGGCTACACCTTC. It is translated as CASSRTGNYGYTF.